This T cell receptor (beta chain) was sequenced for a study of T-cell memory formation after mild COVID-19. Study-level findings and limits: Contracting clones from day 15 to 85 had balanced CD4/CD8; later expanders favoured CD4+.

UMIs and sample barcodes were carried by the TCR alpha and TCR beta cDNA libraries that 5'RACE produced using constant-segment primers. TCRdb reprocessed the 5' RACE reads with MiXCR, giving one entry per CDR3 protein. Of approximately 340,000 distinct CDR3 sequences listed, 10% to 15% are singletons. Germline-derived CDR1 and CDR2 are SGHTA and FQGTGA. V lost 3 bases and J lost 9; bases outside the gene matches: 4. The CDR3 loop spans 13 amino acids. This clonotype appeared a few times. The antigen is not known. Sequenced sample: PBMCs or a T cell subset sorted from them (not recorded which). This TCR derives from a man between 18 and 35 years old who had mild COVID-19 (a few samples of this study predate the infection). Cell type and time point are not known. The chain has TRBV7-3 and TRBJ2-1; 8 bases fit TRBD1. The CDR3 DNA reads TGTGCCAGCAGCTTTGACAGGGGAAGTGAGCAGTTCTTC. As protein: CASSFDRGSEQFF.